The next 10 T cell receptor beta chains were all read from a single sample in a study of blood T cell repertoires in COVID-19. Repertoires were generated with immunoSEQ multiplex PCR, while TCRdb's copy carries only in-frame clones and drops some. Found here are 200,000 to 250,000 clones, about 88% of them singletons; the top ten hold 1.6%. Specimen: PBMCs or T cells enriched from blood (not recorded which). These receptors were collected from a woman between 45 and 65 years old who had recovered from COVID-19.

This clone has a handful of counts. The CDR3 region has the DNA TGTGCCAGCAGCCAAGTAGGACTAGCGGGAAGGGATGAGCAGTTCTTC. Its translation is CASSQVGLAGRDEQFF. The rearrangement uses TRBV3-1 (or the pseudogene TRBV3-2) and TRBJ2-1; 12 bases are shared with TRBD2. Germline CDR1 and CDR2: LGHDT and YNNKEL (reference sequence). CDR3 length: 16 amino acids. V shed 1 base, J shed 8 bases, and the junction held 6 bases outside the gene matches.

V and J are TRBV11-2 and TRBJ2-2; possible D gene TRBD2, 5 bases. In germline, CDR1 is SGHAT, CDR2 FQNNGV. The CDR3 consists of 16 residues. The ends were cut back, 1 base at V and 3 bases at J, with 12 bases in the middle. Written as DNA, the CDR3 is TGTGCCAGCAGCTTAGGAGGGATACTGTACACCGGGGAGCTGTTTTTT. Translation gives CASSLGGILYTGELFF.

The V and J genes are TRBV4-2 and TRBJ2-3, with D hard to call. Germline loops: CDR1 LGHNA, CDR2 YNFKEQ. The CDR3 extends over 19 amino acids. V shed 0 bases and J shed 0 bases, with 19 bases lying between them. The CDR3 nucleotides read TGTGCCAGCAGCCAAGAAACCATGGATTACAGTGCTAGCACAGATACGCAGTATTTT. The encoded protein is CASSQETMDYSASTDTQYF.

This clone was recorded only once. J is TRBJ1-4 and V is TRBV5-1, with 8 bases matching TRBD1. The CDR3 is made up of 16 amino acids. With 3 bases clipped from V and 3 bases from J, the junction kept 7 bases outside the gene matches. Germline V gene lookup returns CDR1 SGHRS and CDR2 YFSETQ. This chain's CDR3 is CASSSQGAKANEKLFF. Here the CDR3 DNA reads TGCGCCAGCAGCTCCCAGGGGGCGAAGGCTAATGAAAAACTGTTTTTT.

In its sample, this clone was seen a few times. The chain joins TRBV6-5 to TRBJ2-3, with 11 positions matching TRBD2. Per the germline V gene, CDR1 is MNHEY and CDR2 is SVGAGI. The CDR3 covers 14 residues. The V gene end was trimmed by 6 bases and the J gene end by 3 bases; junction bases not matched to a gene: 2. CDR3 in amino acids: CASSRTSGTDTQYF. In DNA form, the CDR3 reads TGTGCCAGCAGCCGGACTAGCGGGACAGATACGCAGTATTTT.

The chain joins TRBV19 to TRBJ2-7; weak D call: TRBD2 (5 bases). V was trimmed by 8 bases and J by 3 bases, leaving 14 bases between them. CDR3 length: 13 amino acids. The germline CDR1 and CDR2 sequences are LNHDA and SQIVND (reference sequence). DNA for the CDR3: TGTGCCAGTGGTTCCACCCGGGGCTACGAGCAGTACTTC. This gives the protein CASGSTRGYEQYF.

The chain couples TRBV30 to TRBJ2-2; possibly TRBD2 for D (6 bases). The germline V gene encodes CDR1 GTSNPN and CDR2 SVGIG (reference sequence). CDR3 length equals 17 residues. V lost 5 bases and J 4 bases, leaving 23 bases between the germline ends. The CDR3 is CAWGLTGGPGRTGELFF. The CDR3 nucleotides read TGTGCCTGGGGGCTCACAGGAGGGCCCGGACGCACCGGGGAGCTGTTTTTT.

The CDR3 bases are TGTGCCACCAGCAGACTAGCGGGAGAGACCTACGAGCAGTACTTC. The encoded protein is CATSRLAGETYEQYF. The V and J genes are TRBV15 and TRBJ2-7, with 10 positions matching TRBD2. The CDR3 contains 15 residues. V gave up 2 bases and J gave up 2 bases; unmatched junction bases: 3. Germline CDR1 reads LNHNV; CDR2 reads YYDKDF (reference sequence).

The table lists this clone with a few counts. The chain uses TRBV19 and TRBJ1-4, with 7 bases that match TRBD1. CDR3 length: 14 amino acids. CDR1 is LNHDA, CDR2 SQIVND, per germline (reference sequence). J gave up 4 bases and V 7 bases, and 6 bases lay outside the gene matches. The CDR3 region is CASTTGDINEKLFF. CDR3 sequence (DNA): TGTGCCAGTACTACAGGGGATATTAATGAAAAACTGTTTTTT. Together with reference TRBV19 and TRBJ1-4, the CDR3 gives the full variable domain: DGGITQSPKYLFRKEGQNVTLSCEQNLNHDAMYWYRQDPGQGLRLIYYSQIVNDFQKGDIAEGYSVSREKKESFPLTVTSAQKNPTAFYLCASTTGDINEKLFFGSGTQLSVL.

Written as DNA, the CDR3 is TGTGCCAGCAGCCAAGTTGCACACTATATGAACACTGAAGCTTTCTTT. Translation: CASSQVAHYMNTEAFF. The rearrangement links TRBV3-1 (or the pseudogene TRBV3-2) to TRBJ1-1; no firm D call. With 1 base removed from V and 0 bases from J, the gap between germline ends came to 12 bases. Germline lookup yields CDR1 LGHDT and CDR2 YNNKEL (reference sequence). The CDR3 is 16 residues long.